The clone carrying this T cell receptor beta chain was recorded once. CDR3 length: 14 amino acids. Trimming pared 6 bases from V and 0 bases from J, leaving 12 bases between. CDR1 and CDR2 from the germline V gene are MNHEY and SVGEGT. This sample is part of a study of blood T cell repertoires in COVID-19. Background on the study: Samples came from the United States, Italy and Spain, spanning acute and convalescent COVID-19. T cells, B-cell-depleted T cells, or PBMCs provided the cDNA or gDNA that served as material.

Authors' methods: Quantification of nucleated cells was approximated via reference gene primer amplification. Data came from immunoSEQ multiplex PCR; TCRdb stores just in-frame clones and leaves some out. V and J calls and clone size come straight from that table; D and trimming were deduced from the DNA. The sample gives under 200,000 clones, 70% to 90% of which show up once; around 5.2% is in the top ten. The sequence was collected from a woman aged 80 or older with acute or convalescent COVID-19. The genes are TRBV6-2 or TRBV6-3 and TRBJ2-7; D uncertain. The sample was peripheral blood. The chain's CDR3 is CASRYEPSSYEQYF. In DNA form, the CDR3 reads TGTGCCAGCAGGTACGAGCCGAGCTCCTACGAGCAGTACTTC.